Detailed here is one T cell receptor (beta chain). Its target is not known. The source of the sample is a study of immune cell composition in non-small cell lung cancer. As for the study in general: Lung adenocarcinoma or squamous carcinoma made up most tumours.

The length of the CDR3 is 15 residues. Deletions cut 2 bases from V and 2 bases from J, with 11 bases between. Germline loops: CDR1 SEHNR, CDR2 FQNEAQ (reference sequence). Assay: immunoSEQ multiplex PCR; the TCRdb copy retains only in-frame clones and omits some. Seen here are 12,000 to 15,000 clones, about 70% observed once, and the top ten hold over 11%. The study's findings and limits: Roughly 80% of squamous and under 35% of adenocarcinoma cases had tumour-associated clones >0.5%. Overall clonality, unlike maximal tumour-associated clone frequency, did not predict TIL reactivity. Lung squamous cell carcinoma tumours had significantly higher top 10 clone scores and productive clonality than lung adenocarcinoma.

V usage is TRBV7-9 and J usage is TRBJ2-3; D gene uncertain. Input material: lung tumor tissue. The sequence derives from a human donor with non-small cell lung cancer. The chain's CDR3 is CASSLTISYTDTQYF. Here the CDR3 DNA reads TGTGCCAGCAGCTTAACTATTAGCTACACAGATACGCAGTATTTT.